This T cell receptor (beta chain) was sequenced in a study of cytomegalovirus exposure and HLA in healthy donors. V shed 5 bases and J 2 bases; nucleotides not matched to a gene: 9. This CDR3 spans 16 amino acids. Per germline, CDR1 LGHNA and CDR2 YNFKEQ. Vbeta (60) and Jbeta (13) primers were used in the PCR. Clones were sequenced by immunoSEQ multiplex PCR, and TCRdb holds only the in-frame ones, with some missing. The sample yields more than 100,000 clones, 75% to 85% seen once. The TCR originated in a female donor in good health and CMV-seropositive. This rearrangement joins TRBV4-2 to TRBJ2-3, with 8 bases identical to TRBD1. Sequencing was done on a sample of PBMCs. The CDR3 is CASSRRTGYDTDTQYF. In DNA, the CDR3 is TGTGCCAGCAGCAGACGGACAGGGTATGACACAGATACGCAGTATTTT.